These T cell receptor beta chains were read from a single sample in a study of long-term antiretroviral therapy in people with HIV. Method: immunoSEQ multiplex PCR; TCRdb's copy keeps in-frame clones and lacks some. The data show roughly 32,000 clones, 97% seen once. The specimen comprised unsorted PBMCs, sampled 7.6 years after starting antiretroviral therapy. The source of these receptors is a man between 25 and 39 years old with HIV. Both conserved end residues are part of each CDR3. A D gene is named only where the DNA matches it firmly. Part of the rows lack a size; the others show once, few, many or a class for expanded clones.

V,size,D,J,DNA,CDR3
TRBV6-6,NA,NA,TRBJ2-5,TGTGCCAGCAGAAAACAGGGAGGGGAGTACTTC,CASRKQGGEYF
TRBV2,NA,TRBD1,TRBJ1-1,TGTGCTATTTTAAGGGGGCGCGCGAGCACTGAAGCTTTCTTT,CAILRGRASTEAFF
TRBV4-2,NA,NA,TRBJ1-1,TGTGCCAGCAGAGGGGGAGCTGAAGCTTTCTTT,CASRGGAEAFF
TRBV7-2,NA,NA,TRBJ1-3,TGTGCCAGCAGCTTATTTAGGGGCTCTGGAAACACCATATATTTT,CASSLFRGSGNTIYF
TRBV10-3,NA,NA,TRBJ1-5,TGTGCCATCAGTCTTGATAGTAGCAATCAGCCCCAGCATTTT,CAISLDSSNQPQHF
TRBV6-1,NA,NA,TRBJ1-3,TGTGCCAGCAGGACAGACGGTGGAAACACCATATATTTT,CASRTDGGNTIYF
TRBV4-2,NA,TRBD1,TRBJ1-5,TGTGCCAGCAGCCAAGAAAGGACAGGGGGCCACCTCGAGACCCAGCATTTT,CASSQERTGGHLETQHF
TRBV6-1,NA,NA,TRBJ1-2,TGTGCCGGGGCGGACGCCTACTATGGCTACACCTTC,CAGADAYYGYTF
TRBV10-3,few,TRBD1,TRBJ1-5,TGTGCCACGCGGGACAGGGCGGATCAGCCCCAGCATTTT,CATRDRADQPQHF
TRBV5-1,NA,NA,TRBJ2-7,TGCGCCAGCAGCGGGACGACCTACGAGCAGTACTTC,CASSGTTYEQYF
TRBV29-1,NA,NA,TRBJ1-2,TGCAGCGTTGGGGGGTTGAGCTATGGCTACACCTTC,CSVGGLSYGYTF
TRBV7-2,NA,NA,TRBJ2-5,TGTGCCAGCAGCTTAGAAGCCGGGGGCTGGGAGACCCAGTACTTC,CASSLEAGGWETQYF
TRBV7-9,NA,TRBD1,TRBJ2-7,TGTGCCAGCAGCCCCGGACAGGGGTGGAGAGAGCAGTACTTC,CASSPGQGWREQYF
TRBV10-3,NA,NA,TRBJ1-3,TGTGCCATCATAGAAGGTTCGCAGGGAAACACCATATATTTT,CAIIEGSQGNTIYF
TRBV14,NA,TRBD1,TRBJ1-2,TGTGCCAGCAGCCAAGGGTGGGCAGGGGGCCGCTATGGCTACACCTTC,CASSQGWAGGRYGYTF
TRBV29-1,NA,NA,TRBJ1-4,TGCAGCGTTGGTCAAACTAATGAAAAACTGTTTTTT,CSVGQTNEKLFF
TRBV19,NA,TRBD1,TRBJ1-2,TGTGCCAGTACCAAGAACCGGGACAGCCGAGGGAACTATGGCTACACCTTC,CASTKNRDSRGNYGYTF
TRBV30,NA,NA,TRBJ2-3,TGTGCCTGGAGTGACGGGACAAGCACAGATACGCAGTATTTT,CAWSDGTSTDTQYF
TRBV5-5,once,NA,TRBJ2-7,TGTGCCAGCAGCGGGTACAGTGACTACGAGCAGTACTTC,CASSGYSDYEQYF
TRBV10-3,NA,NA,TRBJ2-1,TGTGCCATCAGCTCCGGGACAAAAAATAATGAGCAGTTCTTC,CAISSGTKNNEQFF
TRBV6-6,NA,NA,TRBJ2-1,TGTGCCAGCAGATCTTGGGAAGCGGTACTTGACAATGAGCAGTTCTTC,CASRSWEAVLDNEQFF
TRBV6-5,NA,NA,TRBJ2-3,TGTGCCAGCAGTACTGGGGGATCAGGAACCGTTTTGCAGTATTTT,CASSTGGSGTVLQYF
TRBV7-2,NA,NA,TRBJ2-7,TGTGCCAGCAGCCCCAGGAGGGGGTCCTACGAGCAGTACTTC,CASSPRRGSYEQYF
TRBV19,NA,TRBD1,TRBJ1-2,TGTGCCAGTAGCTTCGACAGGGTGGTTGGCTACACCTTC,CASSFDRVVGYTF
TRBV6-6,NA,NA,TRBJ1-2,TGTGCCAGCAGTGGAGTCGAAGGCTACACCTTC,CASSGVEGYTF
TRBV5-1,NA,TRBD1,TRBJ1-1,TGCGCCAGCAGCTTGATACCGGACAGGGAATCGGAAGCTTTCTTT,CASSLIPDRESEAFF
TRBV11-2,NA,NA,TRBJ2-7,TGTGCCAGCAGCTTAGCTCTCAGCTCCTACGAGCAGTACTTC,CASSLALSSYEQYF
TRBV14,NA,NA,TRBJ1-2,TGTGCCAGCAGCCAATTACAGGGAGGAGGCTACACCTTC,CASSQLQGGGYTF
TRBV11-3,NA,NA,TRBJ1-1,TGTGCCAGCAGCCACTCACAGTCCAGCACTGAAGCTTTCTTT,CASSHSQSSTEAFF
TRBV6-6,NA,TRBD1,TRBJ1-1,TGTGCCAGTTTGGGACAGGGTCTGGGGAACACTGAAGCTTTCTTT,CASLGQGLGNTEAFF
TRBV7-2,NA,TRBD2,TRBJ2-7,TGTGCCAGCAGCGGTACGGGACTAGGGTACGAGCAGTACTTC,CASSGTGLGYEQYF
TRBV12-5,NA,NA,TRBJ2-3,TGTGCTAGTGGTTTGGTTCCGGATACGCAGTATTTT,CASGLVPDTQYF
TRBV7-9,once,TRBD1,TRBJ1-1,TGTGCCAGCAGCCAAGGACAGGGTAAGAACACTGAAGCTTTCTTT,CASSQGQGKNTEAFF
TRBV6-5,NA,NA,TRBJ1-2,TGTGCCAGCAGGGACAGTCTTGGCTACACCTTC,CASRDSLGYTF
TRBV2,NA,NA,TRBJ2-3,TGTGCCAGCACCGAGCAGGGGCCGGATACGCAGTATTTT,CASTEQGPDTQYF
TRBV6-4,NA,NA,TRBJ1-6,TGTGCCAGCAGCAGGGTCTCAAATTCACCCCTCCACTTT,CASSRVSNSPLHF
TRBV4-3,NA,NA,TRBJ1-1,TGCGCCAGCAGCCAAGTCCCAGGGGAGCGGTCGGCTTTCTTT,CASSQVPGERSAFF